This TCR beta chain originates from a study of T cell responses to AZD1222 COVID-19 vaccine (dated by TCRdb to the early 2020s). For the study in its entirety: AZD1222 recipients given second doses at about 4 weeks or at about 12 weeks were pooled, since spike-specific TCR depth and breadth were not found to differ between the two schedules. TCR sequencing covered 233 trial participants: around 210 given two doses of AZD1222 and around 25 given two doses of MenACWY control vaccine. Trial participants were enrolled by age into subgroups of 18-55, 56-69 and 70-plus years, and about 150, 27 and 61 TCR-sequenced participants, respectively, were included in these subgroups. Overall results and qualifications from the work: Conclusions about previously exposed vaccinees are limited, since just 5 or 6 AZD1222 recipients were seropositive for SARS-CoV-2 at baseline. The vaccine-associated CD4 TCRs covered the entire spike protein, and the dominant responses fell in regions 160-218 and 743-854. Because no day 14 peak-response samples were available, the repertoires could be characterized only after the peak T cell response. Reportedly, almost half of the unique spike-specific TCRs recognized epitopes lying outside the regions that are mutated in the B.1.351 and B.1.1.7 variants. Participants were mostly white British, with more females than males. The authors suggested clonal diversity may have been underestimated. After two AZD1222 doses, both the breadth and the depth of spike-specific TCRs were significantly higher than at day 0 and than in MenACWY recipients. In the small 56-69-year group, the increase in depth fell short of significance, most likely because of low power.

Concerning this clone itself: Its binding antigen is unknown. There are no base qualities to consult, and no much larger clone falls within one base.

The CDR3 regions of human TCRbeta chains were subjected to immunosequencing. In the paper's pipeline: Repertoire TCRs were checked for matches against a reference library of SARS-CoV-2-specific TCRs that had been generated using the MIRA antigen-specificity platform. Breadth was defined as the fraction of unique TCRs that were SARS-CoV-2-associated, and depth was defined as the fraction of total T cells that were SARS-CoV-2-associated. Using the MIRA data, each spike-specific TCR was assigned both to the spike region to which the TCR was reactive and to a CD4 or CD8 class. Log10-transformed breadth and depth values were compared by one-way ANOVA with Sidak's multiple comparisons tests. Imported from immuneACCESS, the table was reduced by TCRdb to in-frame sequences with V and J called. These copies leave out some clones; in studies compared against another copy, an unresolved V gene accounts for under half, and the cause of the remainder is not known. V, J and clone size are taken as reported in that table, and D and trimming were inferred from the DNA itself. The sample data list over 130,000 clones, and 85% to 95% of these were observed just once. Of the sample, roughly 1.3% is held by the ten largest clones.

The CDR3 covers 13 residues, taking in both the cysteine and the phenylalanine. The CDR3 DNA has 39 bases and is translated from base 1. The V end loses 2 bases and the J end loses 3 bases, and a stretch of 5 bases separates them. CDR1 and CDR2 are read off the germline V gene as SGHRS and YFSETQ. The time point tag for this specimen amounts to: baseline before first vaccination. The vaccinee samples were drawn from two UK trials, COV001 and COV002, one of which was a single-blind randomized controlled phase 2/3 trial testing AZD1222 (ChAdOx1 nCoV-19) in healthy adults. For TCRbeta chain sequencing, PBMC samples were collected from trial participants at day 0 and at day 28 after the second dose.

The chain uses TRBV5-1 and TRBJ2-2, with the identity of the D gene unclear. This sample comprised peripheral blood, obtained on day 0 of AZD1222 vaccination. This sequence originates from an adult in good health. The CDR3 here reads CASSFPHTGELFF. DNA sequence: TGCGCCAGCAGCTTTCCACACACCGGGGAGCTGTTTTTT.